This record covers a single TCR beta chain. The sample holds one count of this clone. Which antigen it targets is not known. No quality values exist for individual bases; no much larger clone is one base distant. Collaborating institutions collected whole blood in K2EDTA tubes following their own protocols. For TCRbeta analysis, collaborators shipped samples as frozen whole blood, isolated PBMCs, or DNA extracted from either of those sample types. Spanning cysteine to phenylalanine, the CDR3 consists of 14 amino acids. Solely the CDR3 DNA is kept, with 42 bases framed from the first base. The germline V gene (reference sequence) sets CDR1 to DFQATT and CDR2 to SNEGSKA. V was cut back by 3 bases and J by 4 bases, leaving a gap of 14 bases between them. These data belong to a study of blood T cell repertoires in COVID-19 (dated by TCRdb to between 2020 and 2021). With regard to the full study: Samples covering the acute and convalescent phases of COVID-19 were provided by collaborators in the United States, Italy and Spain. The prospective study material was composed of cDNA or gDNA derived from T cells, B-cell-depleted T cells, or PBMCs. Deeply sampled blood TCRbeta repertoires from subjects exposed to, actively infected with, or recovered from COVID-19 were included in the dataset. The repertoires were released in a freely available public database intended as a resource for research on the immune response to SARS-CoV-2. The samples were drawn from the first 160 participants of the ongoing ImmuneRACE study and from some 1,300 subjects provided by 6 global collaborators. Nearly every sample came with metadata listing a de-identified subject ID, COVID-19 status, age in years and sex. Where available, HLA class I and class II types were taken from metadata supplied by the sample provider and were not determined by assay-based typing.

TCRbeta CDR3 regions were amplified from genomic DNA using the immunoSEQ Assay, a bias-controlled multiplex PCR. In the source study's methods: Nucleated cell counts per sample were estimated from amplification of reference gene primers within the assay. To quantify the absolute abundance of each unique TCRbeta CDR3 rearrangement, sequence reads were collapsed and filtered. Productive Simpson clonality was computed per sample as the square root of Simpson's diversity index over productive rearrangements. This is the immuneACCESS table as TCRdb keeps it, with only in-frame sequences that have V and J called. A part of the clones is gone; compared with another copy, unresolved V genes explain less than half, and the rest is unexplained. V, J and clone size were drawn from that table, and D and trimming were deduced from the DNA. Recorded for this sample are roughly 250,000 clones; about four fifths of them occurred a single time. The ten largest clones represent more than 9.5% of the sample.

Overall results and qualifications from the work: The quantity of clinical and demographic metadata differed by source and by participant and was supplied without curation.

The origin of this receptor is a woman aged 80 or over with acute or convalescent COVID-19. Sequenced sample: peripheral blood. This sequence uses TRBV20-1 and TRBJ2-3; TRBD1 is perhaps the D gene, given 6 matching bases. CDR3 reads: CSASRRQGPDTQYF. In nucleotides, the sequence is TGCAGTGCTAGTAGGCGCCAGGGGCCAGATACGCAGTATTTT.